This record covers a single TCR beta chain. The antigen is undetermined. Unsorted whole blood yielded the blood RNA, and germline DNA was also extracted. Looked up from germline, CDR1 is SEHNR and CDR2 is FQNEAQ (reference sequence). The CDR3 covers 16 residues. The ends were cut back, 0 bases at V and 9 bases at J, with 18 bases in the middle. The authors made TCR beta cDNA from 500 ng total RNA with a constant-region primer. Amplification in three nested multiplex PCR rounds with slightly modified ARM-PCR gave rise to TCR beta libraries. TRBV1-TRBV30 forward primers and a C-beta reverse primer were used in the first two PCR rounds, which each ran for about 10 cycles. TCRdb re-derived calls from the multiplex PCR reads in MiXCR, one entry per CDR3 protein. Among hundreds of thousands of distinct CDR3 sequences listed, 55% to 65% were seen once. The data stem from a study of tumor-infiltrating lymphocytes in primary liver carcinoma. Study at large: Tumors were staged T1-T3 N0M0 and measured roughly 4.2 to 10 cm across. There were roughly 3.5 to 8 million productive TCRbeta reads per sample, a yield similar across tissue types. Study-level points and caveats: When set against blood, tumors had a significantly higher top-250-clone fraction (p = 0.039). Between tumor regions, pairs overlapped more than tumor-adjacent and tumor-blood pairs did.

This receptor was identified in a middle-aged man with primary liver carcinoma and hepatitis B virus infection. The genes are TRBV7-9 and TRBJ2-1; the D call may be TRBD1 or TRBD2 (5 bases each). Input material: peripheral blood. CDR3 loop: CASSLAVSGAGIEQFF. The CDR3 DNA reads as TGTGCCAGCAGCTTAGCGGTCAGCGGAGCAGGGATTGAGCAGTTCTTC.